What follows is one T cell receptor (beta chain) and its context. This sample stems from a study of T cell responses to AZD1222 COVID-19 vaccine. V lost 5 bases to trimming and J lost 4 bases, with 16 bases between them. CDR1 and CDR2 from the germline V gene are SGHAT and FQNNGV. The CDR3 extends over 15 amino acids. Produced via immunoSEQ multiplex PCR; TCRdb's table is partial and in-frame only. The sample contains about 140,000 clones, approximately 90% of which appear only once. Material: peripheral blood, obtained on day 0 of AZD1222 vaccination. The V gene is TRBV11-2, the J gene TRBJ2-3; D is possibly TRBD1 or TRBD2 (5 bases each). This TCR came from an adult in good health. The CDR3 protein is CASSPGASWADTQYF. Written as DNA, the CDR3 is TGTGCCAGCAGCCCCGGGGCCTCATGGGCAGATACGCAGTATTTT.